These 15 T cell receptor delta chains came from one sample sequenced in a study of γδ T cells in repeated Plasmodium falciparum infection (dated by TCRdb to 2020 to 2023). Libraries were prepared through multiplex PCR. The instrument given in TCRdb is Illumina MiSeq. With CATT, TCRdb called clones again from the public reads; duplicate DNA rows were later joined. In this sample the table shows tens of thousands of delta-chain clones, around 1.4% of which occur a single time. The ten largest clones capture under 9.5% of the sample. For bulk TCR repertoire analysis, Vgamma9/Vdelta2+ and Vdelta2-negative gammadelta T cell populations were flow-sorted out of peripheral blood mononuclear cells. Material for sequencing was gamma-delta T cells from blood. The receptors here all came from a pool of human donors (malaria-infected and uninfected, not separated).

This clone was recorded many times. The V and J genes are TRDV1 and TRDJ1; 12 positions agree with TRDD3. The CDR3 totals 17 residues. Unmatched junction bases numbered 6, after V lost 4 bases and J lost 0 bases. Germline CDR1 is TSWWSYY and CDR2 is QGS. This chain's CDR3 is CALGAHWGIPDTDKLIF. Here the CDR3 DNA reads TGTGCTCTTGGGGCACACTGGGGGATACCAGACACCGATAAACTCATCTTT.

This clone appeared many times. One end of the junction varies from germline; a read error may be responsible. The chain combines TRDV1 with TRDJ1, with D tentatively TRDD2 (6 bases). CDR1 TSWWSYY and CDR2 QGS come from the germline V gene. The CDR3 has 20 residues. The CDR3 loop is CALGESYAPFGLLYTDKLIF. In DNA form, the CDR3 reads TGTGCTCTTGGGGAATCCTACGCACCCTTCGGACTGCTGTACACCGATAAACTAATCTTT.

In the case of this clone: The likely explanation is a read error, given a far larger clone one base away. Within the sample, other DNA sequences also encode this same CDR3. The V segment is TRDV1, and no J call was made; no check of the table's D call, TRDD3, against the DNA was made. This CDR3 has 19 amino acids. Germline V lookup: CDR1 TSWWSYY, CDR2 QGS. CDR3 sequence reads: CALGDPHSYAWGITDKLIF. CDR3 bases: TGTGCTCTTGGGGATCCTCACTCCTACGCCTGGGGGATAACCGATAAGCTCATCTTT.

Remarks on this clone: TCRdb attributes to this sequence the protein of a much larger clone, which differs from the DNA translation at residue 20; a read error is likely, and the protein displayed is translated from the DNA. With the J gene uncalled, the V gene is TRDV1; TRDD3, the table's D call, lacks a check against the DNA. CDR3 length equals 22 residues. Germline V gene lookup returns CDR1 TSWWSYY and CDR2 QGS. CDR3 residues: CALGEVVTSWGYWESVTDKPIF. The CDR3 DNA follows: TGTGCTCTTGGGGAAGTGGTGACGTCCTGGGGATATTGGGAAAGCGTCACCGATAAACCCATCTTT.

This clone was seen a few times. The TCRdb record carries a much larger clone's protein, which differs from this DNA's translation at residue 14; a read error is the likely cause, and the protein listed here is the DNA translation. The V call is TRDV1, the J call TRDJ1; 12 bases match TRDD3. No J segment appears in TCRdb, so it was assigned here by matching the sequence to germline. Trimming removed 2 bases from V and 0 bases from J; junction bases left unmatched: 34. Germline V gene data show CDR1 as TSWWSYY and CDR2 as QGS. The CDR3 is 27 residues long. Here the CDR3 DNA reads TGTGCTCTTGGGGAAGTTTTCATTTTAGGGACATGGCCGAGGTTACTGGGGGATACCCCGCACACCGATAAACTCATCTTT. It translates to CALGEVFILGTWPRLLGDTPHTDKLIF.

Only a few counts were recorded for this clone. With a far larger clone one base away, a read error is the likely cause. The sample holds other DNA sequences that translate to the same CDR3. The J gene is TRDJ1, the V gene TRDV3; no clear D. Germline V gene lookup returns CDR1 TVYSNPD and CDR2 GDNSRS (reference sequence). The length of the CDR3 is 19 residues. Trimming cost V 1 base and J 0 bases, with 27 bases left between them. The CDR3 coding sequence is TGTGCCTTTACAGCTCGGTCCAACGGAGGATTGGACTACACCGATAAACTCATCTTT. Its translation is CAFTARSNGGLDYTDKLIF.

This clone was recorded many times. This DNA translates differently at residue 9 from the TCRdb protein, which is that of a much larger clone; a read error is likely, and the protein shown is the DNA's own translation. The V gene is TRDV3, the J gene TRDJ1; D perhaps matches TRDD3 (5 bases). The CDR3 is 14 amino acids. The germline gives CDR1 TVYSNPD, CDR2 GDNSRS (reference sequence). V was clipped by 3 bases and J by 3 bases, with 17 bases between them. CDR3 in DNA: TGTGCCTTCGGTACTGGTCGGTACGCCGATAAACTCATCTTT. Amino acid sequence: CAFGTGRYADKLIF.

This clone was seen at least ten times. With only one base between it and a far larger clone, this is likely a read error. The sample carries other DNA sequences with the same CDR3. The V and J genes are TRDV1 and TRDJ1; 12 positions agree with TRDD3. The J gene, absent from TCRdb, was called here by matching the DNA to germline. The germline gives CDR1 TSWWSYY, CDR2 QGS. There are 19 residues in the CDR3. The DNA for the CDR3 is TGTGCTCTTGGGGAAGGTCGGATCTGGGGGATACGGTACACCGACAAACTCATCTTT. Residues: CALGEGRIWGIRYTDKLIF.

Concerning this clone itself: One base separates it from a far larger clone, so it is likely a read error. Other nucleotide sequences in the sample specify the same CDR3. CDR3 in amino acids: CALGFHRGTDKLIF. In DNA, the CDR3 is TGTGCTCTTGGTTTCCACCGTGGTACTGATAAACTCATCTTT. This chain links TRDV1 with TRDJ1; D gene uncertain. The CDR3 extends over 14 amino acids. V gave up 6 bases and J gave up 5 bases, with 16 bases separating them. Germline V CDR1 and CDR2: TSWWSYY, QGS.

This clone appeared a few times. TCRdb attributes to this sequence the protein of a much larger clone, which differs from the DNA translation at residue 2; a read error is likely, and the protein displayed is translated from the DNA. The chain has TRDV1 and TRDJ1; 13 nucleotides match TRDD3. Germline V gene sequence: CDR1 TSWWSYY, CDR2 QGS. CDR3 length equals 21 residues. The chain's CDR3 is CSLGDLDGTGGYVIYTDKLIF. CDR3 nucleotides: TGTTCTCTTGGGGATCTGGACGGTACTGGGGGATACGTCATATACACCGATAAACTCATCTTT.

This clone was observed a few times. The protein TCRdb lists belongs to a much larger clone and differs from this DNA's translation at residue 9, which points to a read error; the protein shown is made from the DNA. The chain is built from TRDV2 and TRDJ1; D gene ambiguous. As TCRdb names no J gene, one was assigned here on the basis of a DNA match to germline. The germline V gene has CDR1 GEAIGNYY and CDR2 EKD. Trimming removed 0 bases at V and 0 bases at J, with 16 bases between. There are 17 residues in the CDR3. The CDR3, as DNA: TGTGCCTGTGACACCGTGTCCTCTCAGGGGTACACCGATAAACTCATCTTT. This codes for CACDTVSSQGYTDKLIF.

On this clone itself: The TCRdb record carries a much larger clone's protein, which differs from this DNA's translation at residue 8; a read error is the likely cause, and the protein listed here is the DNA translation. The genes are TRDV2 and TRDJ1; D is possibly TRDD3 (6 bases). Matching the DNA to germline supplied the J gene, which TCRdb does not give. Germline CDR1 GEAIGNYY, CDR2 EKD. V lost 5 bases and J 2 bases, leaving 26 bases between the germline ends. The length of the CDR3 is 18 residues. The CDR3 DNA sequence: TGTGCCTGTGTCTCTCTGCGGCCAGCAGTCCTGGGGACCGATAAACTCATCTTT. This encodes CACVSLRPAVLGTDKLIF.

In its sample, this clone was seen many times. The rearrangement uses TRDV2 and TRDJ1, with 7 bases matching TRDD3. Germline V gene data show CDR1 as GEAIGNYY and CDR2 as EKD. This CDR3 comprises 15 residues. V trimming: 2 bases; J trimming: 0 bases; junction bases outside the gene matches: 5. The CDR3 loop is CACDILGVHTDKLIF. As DNA, the CDR3 is TGTGCCTGTGACATTCTGGGGGTACACACCGATAAACTCATCTTT.

This clone has more than one count but fewer than ten. The mismatch at residue 17 between this DNA's translation and the TCRdb protein of a much larger clone likely reflects a read error; the protein shown is translated from the DNA. The J segment was not called; the V segment is TRDV2; the table's D call of TRDD3 was not tested on the DNA. The germline V gene has CDR1 GEAIGNYY and CDR2 EKD. The CDR3 has 19 amino acids. This CDR3 is CACDRLGATRDTNTDKPIF. The DNA for the CDR3 is TGTGCCTGTGACCGCCTCGGGGCAACACGCGATACAAACACCGATAAACCCATCTTT.

In its sample, this clone was seen a few times. It differs at one base from a far larger clone, so likely a read error. Other DNA sequences in the sample encode the same CDR3. J is TRDJ1 and V is TRDV1; 8 nucleotides line up with TRDD3. The J gene is absent in TCRdb and was assigned here via DNA matching to germline. This CDR3 comprises 23 residues. After removal of 3 bases from V and 0 bases from J, the junction contained 27 bases not matched to a gene. Germline-derived CDR1 and CDR2 are TSWWSYY and QGS. In nucleotides, the CDR3 is TGTGCTCTTGGGGACCCGACCCCATCCCGTACTGGGGGGTACGCGGGGTACACCGATAAACTCATCTTT. It specifies CALGDPTPSRTGGYAGYTDKLIF.